These T cell receptor beta chains were read from a single sample in a study of shared clonotypes between healthy human individuals. Assay: immunoSEQ multiplex PCR; the TCRdb copy retains only in-frame clones and omits some. The table has about 710,000 clones, approximately 72% seen once. The sample taken for sequencing was memory CD4+ T cells sorted from blood. The receptor source for this set is a young woman in good health. Both conserved end residues are part of each CDR3. The order of the fields is D gene, clone size, J gene, V gene, CDR3 DNA, CDR3 protein. A D gene is named only where the DNA matches it firmly. Part of the rows lack a size; the others show once, few, many or a class for expanded clones.

NA | NA | TRBJ1-2 | TRBV20-1 | TGCAGTGCTGTCTACAGGGAAGGCTACACCTTC | CSAVYREGYTF
TRBD2 | NA | TRBJ2-6 | TRBV5-1 | TGCGCCAGCTCACCACTCGGGGCGGGAGGGCTAAATGGGGCCAACGTCCTGACTTTC | CASSPLGAGGLNGANVLTF
NA | few | TRBJ2-7 | TRBV5-1 | TGCGCCAGCAGCTCTAACCTCCGGGAGGAGCAGTACTTC | CASSSNLREEQYF
NA | NA | TRBJ2-1 | TRBV28 | TGTGCCAGCAGGAGGAGTGGCTCCTACAATGAGCAGTTCTTC | CASRRSGSYNEQFF
NA | NA | TRBJ1-5 | TRBV5-5 | TGTGCCAGCAGCCTTTCTGATTTTCAGCCCCAGCATTTT | CASSLSDFQPQHF
NA | NA | TRBJ2-2 | TRBV29-1 | TGCAGCGTTAGGTCACAGACGAACACCGGGGAGCTGTTTTTT | CSVRSQTNTGELFF
NA | once | TRBJ2-3 | TRBV20-1 | TGCAGTGTCCGGGGTCCAGATACGCAGTATTTT | CSVRGPDTQYF
NA | NA | TRBJ1-1 | TRBV28 | TGTGCCAGCAGTTTAGAGATGGGGTGGCCGGCTTTCTTT | CASSLEMGWPAFF
TRBD1 | once | TRBJ1-2 | TRBV28 | TGTGCCAGCAGTCCGACAGGGGCGGCTGGCTACACCTTC | CASSPTGAAGYTF
NA | NA | TRBJ2-1 | TRBV5-4 | TGTGCCAGCAGCCTCGGGACAAGTTCCTACAATGAGCAGTTCTTC | CASSLGTSSYNEQFF
NA | once | TRBJ1-5 | TRBV19 | TGTGCCAGTAGTTATGGGAGGGGTGAGCAGCCCCAGCATTTT | CASSYGRGEQPQHF
NA | few | TRBJ2-4 | TRBV2 | TGTGCCAGCAGTGAAGAATACTTGTCTGCCAAAAACATTCAGTACTTC | CASSEEYLSAKNIQYF
NA | NA | TRBJ1-2 | TRBV11-2 | TGTGCCAGCAGAAGAGGGAACCCAAACTATGGCTACACCTTC | CASRRGNPNYGYTF
NA | NA | TRBJ2-5 | TRBV5-1 | TGCGCCAGCAGGTGGGAACCCCAAGAGACCCAGTACTTC | CASRWEPQETQYF
NA | NA | TRBJ1-5 | TRBV7-3 | TGTGCCAGCAGCTTTCAAGGCAGGGGAAATCAGCCCCAGCATTTT | CASSFQGRGNQPQHF
TRBD2 | NA | TRBJ2-7 | TRBV4-1 | TGCGCCAGCAGCCTAGACCTAGCGGAAAGCTCCTACGAGCAGTACTTC | CASSLDLAESSYEQYF
TRBD2 | NA | TRBJ2-3 | TRBV7-8 | TGTGCCAGCAGCCCTCTAGCGGGAGGTTTGGATACGCAGTATTTT | CASSPLAGGLDTQYF
NA | NA | TRBJ1-1 | TRBV15 | TGTGCCACCAGCAGAGATCGTAGGCACACTGAAGCTTTCTTT | CATSRDRRHTEAFF
NA | once | TRBJ2-3 | TRBV5-6 | TGTGCCAGCAGCTTTCTAGGGTTAGACACAGATACGCAGTATTTT | CASSFLGLDTDTQYF
TRBD1 | many | TRBJ1-1 | TRBV5-1 | TGCGCCAGCAGCCCAGGGACAGGGGGTACTGAAGCTTTCTTT | CASSPGTGGTEAFF
NA | NA | TRBJ2-7 | TRBV23-1 | TGCGCCAGCAGCCCCCGCGAGCAGTACTTC | CASSPREQYF
NA | NA | TRBJ1-2 | TRBV6-5 | TGTGCCAGCAGCTACAGGGTGGAGGATGGCTACACCTTC | CASSYRVEDGYTF
TRBD1 | NA | TRBJ2-5 | TRBV19 | TGTGCCAGTAGTATTCAGGGGGAAACGACCCAGTACTTC | CASSIQGETTQYF
NA | NA | TRBJ1-1 | TRBV18 | TGTGCCAGCTCACCATCCACGGGGCACATGAACACTGAAGCTTTCTTT | CASSPSTGHMNTEAFF
NA | NA | TRBJ1-4 | TRBV7-6 | TGTGCCAGCAGCTGGAACCTTGGGGCGACAAATGAAAAACTGTTTTTT | CASSWNLGATNEKLFF
NA | many | TRBJ1-1 | TRBV2 | TGTGCCAGCAGCGCCGACGGATACACTGAAGCTTTCTTT | CASSADGYTEAFF
NA | NA | TRBJ1-5 | TRBV19 | TGTGCCACCGGGGCCTTACACAATCAGCCCCAGCATTTT | CATGALHNQPQHF
NA | NA | TRBJ2-2 | TRBV5-1 | TGCGCCAGCAGTCCGTTGACGGGAGACACCGGGGAGCTGTTTTTT | CASSPLTGDTGELFF
TRBD1 | NA | TRBJ2-1 | TRBV5-1 | TGCGCCAGCAGCTGGACAGGGGAGTCCTACAATGAGCAGTTCTTC | CASSWTGESYNEQFF
NA | NA | TRBJ2-1 | TRBV6-1 | TGTGCCAGTCGGTCCGGGACCAGCACCTACAATGAGCAGTTCTTC | CASRSGTSTYNEQFF
NA | NA | TRBJ2-7 | TRBV28 | TGTGCCAGCAGTTCCGGACACCTCTACGAGCAGTACTTC | CASSSGHLYEQYF
TRBD1 | NA | TRBJ1-2 | TRBV5-4 | TGTGCCAGCAGCCTGGAACGACAGGGTCGGGAAGGCTACACCTTC | CASSLERQGREGYTF